This T cell receptor (beta chain) was observed in a study of blood T cell repertoires in COVID-19. Background on the study: Both acute and convalescent COVID-19 samples were obtained from the United States, Italy and Spain.

Losses at the gene ends were 5 bases for V and 2 bases for J; bases not matched to a gene: 5. This CDR3 has 15 amino acids. The germline gives CDR1 MDHEN, CDR2 SYDVKM. Original processing notes: Reference gene primers were amplified, and this amplification served to estimate nucleated cell counts. Using immunoSEQ multiplex PCR, the repertoire was profiled, and TCRdb retains in-frame clones only, with some absent. V and J calls and clone size are as listed in that table; D and trimming were resolved from the DNA. The sample contains roughly 86,000 clones, 91% of which appear only once. This chain links TRBV28 with TRBJ2-1; TRBD2 matches 8 bases. The sample was peripheral blood. This TCR derives from a woman aged 45 to 65 in a cohort sampled during active COVID-19. CDR3 in DNA: TGTGCCAGCAGTCCCCACGGGAGGGCCTACAATGAGCAGTTCTTC. Translated, it gives CASSPHGRAYNEQFF.